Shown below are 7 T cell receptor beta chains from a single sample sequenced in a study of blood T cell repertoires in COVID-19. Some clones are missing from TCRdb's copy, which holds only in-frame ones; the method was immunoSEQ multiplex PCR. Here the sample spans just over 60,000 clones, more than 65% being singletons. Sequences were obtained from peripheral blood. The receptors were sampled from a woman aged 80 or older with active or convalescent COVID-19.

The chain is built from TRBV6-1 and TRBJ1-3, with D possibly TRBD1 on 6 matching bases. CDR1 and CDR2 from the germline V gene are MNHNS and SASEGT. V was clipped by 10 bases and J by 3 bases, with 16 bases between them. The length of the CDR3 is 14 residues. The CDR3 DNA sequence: TGTGCCATTTACACGACAGGAGTTGGAAACACCATATATTTT. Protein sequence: CAIYTTGVGNTIYF.

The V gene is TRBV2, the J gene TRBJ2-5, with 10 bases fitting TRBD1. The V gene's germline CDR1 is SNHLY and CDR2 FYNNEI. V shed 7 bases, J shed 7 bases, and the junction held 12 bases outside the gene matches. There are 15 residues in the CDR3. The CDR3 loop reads CASNLLGTGVGTQYF. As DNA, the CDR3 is TGTGCCAGCAATCTCCTCGGGACAGGGGTTGGGACCCAGTACTTC.

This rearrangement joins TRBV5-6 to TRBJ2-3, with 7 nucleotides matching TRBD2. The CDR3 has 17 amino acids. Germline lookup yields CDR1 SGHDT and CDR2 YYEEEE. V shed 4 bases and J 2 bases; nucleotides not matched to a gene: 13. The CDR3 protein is CASSPRKRGVFTDTQYF. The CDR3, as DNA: TGTGCCAGCAGCCCGAGGAAGCGGGGCGTCTTCACAGATACGCAGTATTTT.

The CDR3, as DNA: TGTGCCAGCAGCGACCTACAGGGGGTTGGTGGCTACACCTTC. As protein: CASSDLQGVGGYTF. The V and J genes are TRBV6-5 and TRBJ1-2, with TRBD1 matching over 8 bases. Germline CDR1 reads MNHEY; CDR2 reads SVGAGI. The trim removed 6 bases at V and 7 bases at J, leaving 10 bases unmatched. The CDR3 is made up of 14 amino acids.

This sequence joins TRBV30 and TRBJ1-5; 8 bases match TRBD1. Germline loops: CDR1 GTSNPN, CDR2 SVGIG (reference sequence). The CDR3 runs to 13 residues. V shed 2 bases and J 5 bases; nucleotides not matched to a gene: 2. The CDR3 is CAWSHRGDQPQHF. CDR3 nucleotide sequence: TGTGCCTGGAGTCACAGGGGGGATCAGCCCCAGCATTTT.

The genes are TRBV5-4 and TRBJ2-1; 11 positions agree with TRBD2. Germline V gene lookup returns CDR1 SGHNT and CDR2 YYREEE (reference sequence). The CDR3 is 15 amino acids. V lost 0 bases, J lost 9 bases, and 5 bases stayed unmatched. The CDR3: CASSLELAGAGEQFF. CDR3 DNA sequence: TGTGCCAGCAGCTTGGAACTAGCGGGGGCGGGTGAGCAGTTCTTC.

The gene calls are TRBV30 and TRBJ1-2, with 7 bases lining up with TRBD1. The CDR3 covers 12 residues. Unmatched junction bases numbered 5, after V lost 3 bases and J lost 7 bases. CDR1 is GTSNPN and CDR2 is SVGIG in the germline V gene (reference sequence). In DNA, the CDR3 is TGTGCCTGGAGCGACAGGGCTGGTGGCTACACCTTC. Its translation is CAWSDRAGGYTF. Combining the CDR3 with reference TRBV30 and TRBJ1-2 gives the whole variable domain SQTIHQWPATLVQPVGSPLSLECTVEGTSNPNLYWYRQAAGRGLQLLFYSVGIGQISSEVPQNLSASRPQDRQFILSSKKLLLSDSGFYLCAWSDRAGGYTFGSGTRLTVV.